A single sample gave rise to the 2 T cell receptor beta chains below, sequenced in a study of shared clonotypes between healthy human individuals. The assay was immunoSEQ multiplex PCR, and TCRdb's table has in-frame clones only and misses some. The data hold approximately 2.5 million clones, with around nine tenths observed a single time. The specimen sequenced was naive CD4+ T cells sorted from blood. Documented subset: CD45RA+ positively selected. These receptor sequences come from a man aged 18 to 30 in good health.

This rearrangement joins TRBV7-2 to TRBJ2-1; 9 bases match TRBD2. V dropped 5 bases and J dropped 8; count of bases not matched to a gene: 7. The CDR3 is made up of 14 amino acids. The V gene's germline CDR1 is SGHTA and CDR2 FQGNSA. The CDR3: CASSTSSGIHEQFF. For the CDR3, the DNA is TGTGCCAGCAGCACCTCTAGCGGGATACATGAGCAGTTCTTC.

This rearrangement joins TRBV28 to TRBJ1-5; D ambiguous. CDR1 MDHEN and CDR2 SYDVKM come from the germline V gene. Trimming removed 5 bases at V and 4 bases at J, with 12 bases between. The CDR3 length is 14 residues. CDR3 in amino acids: CASSLSVGNQPQHF. CDR3 sequence (DNA): TGTGCCAGCAGTCTCTCAGTGGGGAATCAGCCCCAGCATTTT.